Each of the 11 T cell receptor beta chains below was sequenced from the same sample in a study of blood T cell repertoires in COVID-19 (dated by TCRdb to 2019 to 2021). Libraries were built with the immunoSEQ multiplex PCR assay. TCRdb took over this immuneACCESS table, retaining in-frame rearrangements with V and J assigned. Such tables are incomplete; in checked studies, under half of the missing clones stem from an unresolved V gene, and the remainder is unexplained. The sample table lists 250,000 to 350,000 clones, over 75% of them with a count of one. The biggest ten clones account for roughly 4% of the sample. The sequencing input was PBMCs or T cells enriched from blood (not recorded which). The receptors come from a woman aged 25 to 39 who had recovered from COVID-19.

V gene TRBV20-1 combines with J gene TRBJ2-5; D is unresolved. CDR3 length: 14 amino acids. V was pared by 3 bases and J by 5 bases, with 16 bases between. The germline CDR1 and CDR2 sequences are DFQATT and SNEGSKA (reference sequence). This CDR3 reads CSASGADRRETQYF. The CDR3, as DNA: TGCAGTGCTAGTGGCGCGGATCGACGGGAGACCCAGTACTTC.

This clone was seen only a few times. CDR3 sequence: CASSIDRERTSPLHF. CDR3 sequence (DNA): TGTGCCAGTAGTATAGATCGGGAGAGGACTTCACCCCTCCACTTT. The V call is TRBV19, the J call TRBJ1-6; D unclear. This CDR3 contains 15 residues. CDR1 LNHDA and CDR2 SQIVND come from the germline V gene (reference sequence). With 0 bases removed from V and 9 bases from J, the gap between germline ends came to 12 bases.

The chain combines TRBV9 with TRBJ2-1; 16 bases are shared with TRBD2. Per germline, CDR1 SGDLS and CDR2 YYNGEE. V lost 4 bases to trimming and J lost 7 bases; unmatched junction nucleotides: 14. The CDR3 extends over 19 amino acids. CDR3 sequence reads: CASSSPGLAGGPLQNEQFF. The CDR3 nucleotides read TGTGCCAGCAGCTCACCGGGACTAGCGGGAGGGCCTCTACAGAATGAGCAGTTCTTC.

The chain has TRBV5-4 and TRBJ1-4, with unresolved D. This CDR3 is built from 15 residues. Trimming cost V 0 bases and J 8 bases, with 14 bases left between them. Germline loops: CDR1 SGHNT, CDR2 YYREEE (reference sequence). The CDR3: CASSLGGGLEEKLFF. Written as DNA, the CDR3 is TGTGCCAGCAGCTTGGGAGGAGGTCTTGAGGAAAAACTGTTTTTT.

This chain links TRBV19 with TRBJ2-7; D possibly corresponds to TRBD1 (6 bases). The CDR3 extends over 14 amino acids. Germline lookup yields CDR1 LNHDA and CDR2 SQIVND (reference sequence). With 8 bases removed from V and 4 bases from J, the gap between germline ends came to 18 bases. CDR3 region: CASDTGPPFYEQYF. CDR3 sequence (DNA): TGTGCCAGTGACACAGGGCCTCCGTTTTACGAGCAGTACTTC.

This rearrangement joins TRBV7-9 to TRBJ1-6; 8 nucleotides align to TRBD1. CDR1 is SEHNR and CDR2 is FQNEAQ in the germline V gene (reference sequence). The CDR3 length is 15 residues. V lost 5 bases, J lost 3 bases, and 3 bases stayed unmatched. The CDR3 spells CASSDGQGYNSPLHF. For the CDR3, the DNA is TGTGCCAGCAGCGATGGACAGGGCTATAATTCACCCCTCCACTTT.

The chain carries TRBV6-5 and TRBJ1-5; possibly TRBD1 for D (6 bases). Germline assignment: CDR1 MNHEY and CDR2 SVGAGI. This CDR3 has 14 amino acids. V was trimmed by 6 bases and J by 1 base, leaving 10 bases between them. The CDR3 loop reads CASRIGQSNQPQHF. In DNA form, the CDR3 reads TGTGCCAGCAGGATAGGACAGAGCAATCAGCCCCAGCATTTT.

Here the CDR3 reads CASSMGGAGNQPQHF. Written as DNA, the CDR3 is TGTGCCAGTAGTATGGGAGGGGCGGGAAATCAGCCCCAGCATTTT. The chain carries TRBV19 and TRBJ1-5, with D tentatively TRBD1 (5 bases). V was trimmed by 3 bases and J by 4 bases, leaving 13 bases between them. Germline V gene sequence: CDR1 LNHDA, CDR2 SQIVND (reference sequence). The CDR3 spans 15 residues.

The chain employs TRBV6-5 and TRBJ1-1, with D unresolved. Germline V gene lookup returns CDR1 MNHEY and CDR2 SVGAGI. V was clipped by 2 bases and J by 3 bases, with 10 bases between them. This CDR3 region has 14 residues. The CDR3 nucleotides are TGTGCCAGCAGTTACGGAGGAGTGGACACTGAAGCTTTCTTT. Its protein is CASSYGGVDTEAFF.

V usage is TRBV19 and J usage is TRBJ1-6; D unclear. Germline V gene data show CDR1 as LNHDA and CDR2 as SQIVND (reference sequence). V was cut by 5 bases and J by 5 bases, with 13 bases left in between. This CDR3 region has 15 residues. CDR3 coding DNA: TGTGCCAGTAGTGTAACGGGGATGGATAATTCACCCCTCCACTTT. This gives the protein CASSVTGMDNSPLHF.

The chain has TRBV11-3 and TRBJ1-1, with D hard to call. Per germline, CDR1 SGHNT and CDR2 YENEEA. The CDR3 runs 13 residues. V lost 0 bases, J lost 1 base, and 3 bases lay in between. CDR3 region: CASSLDRNTEAFF. For the CDR3, the DNA is TGTGCCAGCAGCTTAGATCGGAACACTGAAGCTTTCTTT. Complete variable domain (other parts from reference TRBV11-3 and TRBJ1-1): EAGVVQSPRYKIIEKKQPVAFWCNPISGHNTLYWYLQNLGQGPELLIRYENEEAVDDSQLPKDRFSAERLKGVDSTLKIQPAELGDSAVYLCASSLDRNTEAFFGQGTRLTVV.